This TCR beta chain was sequenced during a study of OX40 agonist ivuxolimab in advanced cancers. Using immunoSEQ multiplex PCR, the repertoire was profiled, and TCRdb retains in-frame clones only, with some absent. The data show approximately 79,000 clones, with 85% to 90% seen just once and under 3% held by the top ten. The CDR3 loop spans 15 amino acids. V lost 2 bases and J lost 10, with 15 bases in between. Germline CDR1 MDHEN, CDR2 SYDVKM. The chain has TRBV28 and TRBJ1-6, with D possibly being TRBD1 (6 bases). The specimen comprised CD4+ or CD8+ T cells sorted from blood, sampled in a trial of the OX40 agonist ivuxolimab. The receptor comes from an adult with an advanced solid tumor such as melanoma, head and neck, liver or kidney cancer. In DNA form, the CDR3 reads TGTGCCAGCAGTTTAAGGATACAGGGTTGGTCACCCCTCCACTTT. Its protein is CASSLRIQGWSPLHF.